Below, 17 T cell receptor beta chains from the same sample are listed, as sequenced in a study of CD8 T cells in Susac syndrome. The RNA, about 0.45 to 1 ug, was put through reverse transcription using random hexamers. TCRdb redid the calling of the immunoSEQ multiplex PCR reads with MiXCR, one entry per CDR3 protein. This table holds some 150,000 distinct CDR3 sequences, 94% found once. Material for sequencing was CD4+ T cells from PBMCs. The receptors were sampled from a human donor in good health.

The rearrangement links TRBV7-8 to TRBJ1-4; 8 positions match TRBD1. From germline, CDR1 is SGHVS and CDR2 FQNEAQ. With V trimmed by 4 bases and J by 8 bases, 21 bases remained unmatched. The CDR3 spans 19 residues. CDR3 loop: CASSSAGLGTGRNWEKLFF. CDR3 sequence (DNA): TGTGCCAGCAGCTCAGCTGGGTTGGGGACAGGTCGTAATTGGGAAAAACTGTTTTTT.

The V gene is TRBV18, the J gene TRBJ1-1; D might be TRBD1 (5 bases). Germline CDR1 is KGHSH and CDR2 is LQKENI. V gave up 3 bases and J gave up 0 bases, with 14 bases separating them. This CDR3 has 16 residues. The chain's CDR3 is CASSPDHGTVNTEAFF. CDR3 coding DNA: TGTGCCAGCTCACCCGATCACGGGACGGTGAACACTGAAGCTTTCTTT.

V is TRBV2 and J is TRBJ1-1; TRBD1 aligns across 8 bases. Germline V CDR1 and CDR2: SNHLY, FYNNEI. This CDR3 region has 14 residues. The V and J ends lost 4 bases and 8 bases, in that order; junction bases with no gene match: 9. The CDR3 is CASSVDRGRQEAFF. CDR3 nucleotide sequence: TGTGCCAGCAGTGTCGACAGGGGTAGACAGGAAGCTTTCTTT.

The genes are TRBV12-3 or TRBV12-4 and TRBJ2-1; 8 bases are a match to TRBD2. The CDR3 covers 14 residues. The trim removed 8 bases at V and 11 bases at J, leaving 14 bases unmatched. This CDR3 reads CASAISAGALQQFF. CDR3 coding DNA: TGTGCCAGCGCTATCTCAGCGGGAGCCCTCCAGCAGTTCTTC.

The gene calls are TRBV2 and TRBJ2-2, with no clear D. There are 14 residues in the CDR3. Germline CDR1 SNHLY, CDR2 FYNNEI. The V and J ends lost 7 bases and 1 base respectively, with 10 bases between them. The CDR3 nucleotides are TGTGCCAGCACTAGTGTTAGGAACACCGGGGAGCTGTTTTTT. Translating gives CASTSVRNTGELFF.

J is TRBJ2-1 and V is TRBV12-3 or TRBV12-4, with 7 bases aligning to TRBD2. This CDR3 comprises 16 residues. J was trimmed by 7 bases and V by 5 bases; bases with no gene match: 14. The CDR3 sequence is CASSLSASGRQNEQFF. The DNA for the CDR3 is TGTGCCAGCAGTCTTTCCGCTAGCGGAAGACAGAATGAGCAGTTCTTC.

This sequence joins TRBV7-3 and TRBJ1-2; D unclear. Trimming cost V 5 bases and J 4 bases, with 17 bases left between them. Germline V gene lookup returns CDR1 SGHTA and CDR2 FQGTGA. This CDR3 spans 15 amino acids. For the CDR3, the DNA is TGTGCCAGCAGCCCCCAAGGGAGTGAAGTCTATGGCTACACCTTC. Its translation: CASSPQGSEVYGYTF.

The CDR3 sequence is CASSLVGGELFF. The CDR3 bases are TGTGCCAGCAGCTTGGTGGGCGGGGAGCTGTTTTTT. The chain uses TRBV5-6 and TRBJ2-2; the D is unclear. CDR3 length: 12 residues. Deletions cut 0 bases from V and 7 bases from J, with 4 bases between. Germline V gives CDR1 SGHDT, CDR2 YYEEEE.

In this sample, this clonotype turned up once. V is TRBV5-1 and J is TRBJ2-7, with 10 bases fitting TRBD1. This CDR3 is 16 amino acids long. The J segment lost 5 bases and the V segment lost 0 bases, leaving 8 bases of the junction unmatched. Germline CDR1 is SGHRS and CDR2 is YFSETQ. This CDR3 reads CASSLAWDRGVHEQYF. CDR3 nucleotide sequence: TGCGCCAGCAGCTTGGCCTGGGACAGGGGAGTCCACGAGCAGTACTTC.

CDR3 loop: CSASSQQETQYF. In DNA form, the CDR3 reads TGCAGTGCTAGTTCCCAGCAAGAGACCCAGTACTTC. The chain joins TRBV20-1 to TRBJ2-5; the D is unclear. The CDR3 totals 12 residues. V was trimmed by 3 bases and J by 2 bases, leaving 7 bases between them. CDR1 DFQATT and CDR2 SNEGSKA come from the germline V gene (reference sequence).

The genes are TRBV12-3 or TRBV12-4 and TRBJ2-7, with TRBD2 matching over 10 bases. V gave up 3 bases and J gave up 0 bases; unmatched junction bases: 8. CDR3 size: 17 residues. In nucleotides, the CDR3 is TGTGCCAGCAGTTTCCCCTCGGGACTAGCGCGCTCCTACGAGCAGTACTTC. It translates to CASSFPSGLARSYEQYF.

V is TRBV19 and J is TRBJ2-5; D may be TRBD2 (5 bases). CDR1 LNHDA and CDR2 SQIVND come from the germline V gene (reference sequence). With 6 bases removed from V and 6 bases from J, the gap between germline ends came to 17 bases. The CDR3 length is 14 residues. Here the CDR3 DNA reads TGTGCCAGTAGCTTCTCCGGGGAAGGGAAGACCCAGTACTTC. Protein sequence: CASSFSGEGKTQYF.

V usage is TRBV28 and J usage is TRBJ2-5; 7 positions agree with TRBD1. V was clipped by 4 bases and J by 5 bases; unmatched bases: 4. The CDR3 totals 13 residues. Germline CDR1 is MDHEN and CDR2 is SYDVKM. CDR3 protein: CASSSVRGETQYF. CDR3 DNA sequence: TGTGCCAGCAGTTCCGTCAGGGGGGAGACCCAGTACTTC.

The chain couples TRBV23-1 to TRBJ2-7; 9 nucleotides agree with TRBD1. TRBV23-1 is known as an ORF, though its function is uncertain. The CDR3 contains 16 residues. V lost 2 bases to trimming and J lost 2 bases; unmatched junction nucleotides: 7. The CDR3 region has the DNA TGCGCCAGCAGTCAACCGGACAGGGGCACCCCCTACGAGCAGTACTTC. This sequence encodes CASSQPDRGTPYEQYF.

The chain is built from TRBV18 and TRBJ1-2; D not certain. The V end lost 3 bases, the J end lost 2 bases, and 16 bases lay between the germline ends. The CDR3 sequence is 16 residues long. Germline V gene sequence: CDR1 KGHSH, CDR2 LQKENI. Written as DNA, the CDR3 is TGTGCCAGCTCACCTGGCGTCCAGGAATCCAACTATGGCTACACCTTC. Translated, it gives CASSPGVQESNYGYTF.

The chain has TRBV20-1 and TRBJ2-1, with 7 bases lining up with TRBD2. Germline V gene sequence: CDR1 DFQATT, CDR2 SNEGSKA (reference sequence). The CDR3 has 13 amino acids. The CDR3 region is CSNGTTVYNEQFF. The CDR3 DNA is TGCAGCAATGGGACTACAGTCTACAATGAGCAGTTCTTC.

The rearrangement links TRBV5-1 to TRBJ1-4, with 7 bases identical to TRBD1. CDR1 and CDR2 (germline): SGHRS, YFSETQ. J gave up 4 bases and V 4 bases, and 10 bases lay outside the gene matches. CDR3 length: 16 residues. CDR3: CASSLLPGQLNEKLFF. CDR3 DNA: TGCGCCAGCAGCCTGTTACCGGGACAGCTTAATGAAAAACTGTTTTTT.